Here is one T cell receptor (beta chain) with its context. Its cognate antigen has yet to be identified. It has no much larger one-base neighbor in the sample; base qualities were not kept. Receptors were amplified or captured by the immunoSEQ multiplex PCR assay. TCRdb provides this immuneACCESS table in a form limited to in-frame rearrangements. Some clones are lacking; in checked studies, under half of them reflect an unresolved V gene, and why the rest are absent is not known. The sample table shows about 120,000 clones, and approximately 94% are seen once. The top ten constitute approximately 6.2% of the sample. The entry originates in a study of T cell changes during pregnancy in multiple sclerosis (dated by TCRdb to between 2018 and 2021). Context from the whole study: The study looked at changes in the T cell repertoire across pregnancy in women with multiple sclerosis.

V gives up 2 bases and J gives up 1 base, and the segment between their germline ends measures 5 bases. The cysteine opens and the phenylalanine closes a CDR3 of 13 amino acids. CDR3 DNA is the only sequence kept; it has 39 bases, read in frame from the first base. For CDR1 and CDR2, the germline V gene lists MDHEN and SYDVKM. The sample consisted of peripheral blood, taken before pregnancy. The chain is encoded by TRBV28 joined to TRBJ1-2, with the D gene too uncertain to name. The sequence came from a female donor with multiple sclerosis, enrolled in a pregnancy study. CDR3 protein: CASSLASNYGYTF. The DNA sequence reads TGTGCCAGCAGTTTAGCCAGTAACTATGGCTACACCTTC.